The 3 T cell receptor beta chains below come from one sample, sequenced in a study of Graves' ophthalmopathy and Graves' hyperthyroidism. Using RNA transcripts, the TCR beta CDR3 regions were amplified. Scientists carried out first-round RT-PCR using HTBI primers and then a second-round multiplex PCR. TCRdb reprocessed the multiplex PCR reads via MiXCR and lists one record per CDR3 protein. The sample lists a few hundred thousand distinct CDR3 sequences; 15% to 20% were seen once. What was sequenced was peripheral blood. Receptors were obtained from an adult woman with stable Graves' hyperthyroidism.

The table lists this clonotype with many counts. The chain couples TRBV20-1 to TRBJ1-6; possible D gene TRBD1, 6 bases. CDR3 length: 14 amino acids. Trimming took 5 bases from V and 8 from J, leaving 16 bases between them. Germline CDR1 is DFQATT and CDR2 is SNEGSKA (reference sequence). CDR3 bases: TGCAGTGCTGTAAAAGACAGGCCTGATTCACCCCTCCACTTT. Its translation: CSAVKDRPDSPLHF.

This clonotype was counted at least ten times. J is TRBJ2-5 and V is TRBV14; D gene unclear. Trimming removed 5 bases from V and 0 bases from J, with 10 bases in between. Germline V gives CDR1 SGHDN, CDR2 FVKESK. The CDR3 extends over 14 amino acids. CDR3 protein: CASSSRRYQETQYF. For the CDR3, the DNA is TGTGCCAGCAGCTCCCGGAGATACCAAGAGACCCAGTACTTC.

This clonotype has at least ten counts. The chain links TRBV5-6 to TRBJ2-5; 7 bases align to TRBD2. Trimming at V came to 3 bases and at J to 3 bases, leaving 8 bases not matched to a gene. In germline, CDR1 is SGHDT, CDR2 YYEEEE. This CDR3 region has 15 residues. The CDR3 DNA sequence: TGTGCCAGCAGCTCCCCACTAGCGCCAGAAGAGACCCAGTACTTC. This encodes CASSSPLAPEETQYF.